This T cell receptor beta chain was profiled in a study of T cell repertoires in cytomegalovirus infection (dated by TCRdb to the late 2010s). Background for the entire study: Recently identified HLA-C-restricted CMV epitopes, whose presentation resists viral immunomodulation, were targeted by peptide stimulations together with well-studied HLA-B-restricted epitopes. Donor HLA type was relevant to the analysis, as public TCR beta signatures indicated carriage of CMV infection together with the matching HLA type.

The treatment or condition label, as the study defines it: in vitro stimulation with specific CMV peptide epitopes to enrich CMV-specific T cells. Results the study describes overall, beyond this receptor: In the ex vivo response, HLA-C-restricted CMV-specific TCR beta clonotypes were dominant, and in two of eight donors the single most frequent clonotype came from this HLA-C-restricted group. Cumulative frequency of public TCR beta family members discriminated carriers of CMV infection plus the relevant HLA type in this cohort and an independent roughly 340-donor cohort.

The instrument was an Illumina HiSeq 1500. Through fastp at Q25 and MiXCR, TCRdb rebuilt clones from the public reads, retaining in-frame beta chains. Rows with a matching CDR3 protein are joined into one entry that keeps the most common DNA and genes. The sample records about 310,000 distinct CDR3 sequences, roughly 25% of which are singletons. Of the sample, more than 10% falls within the top ten clones. In the germline V gene (reference sequence), CDR1 corresponds to SEHNR and CDR2 to FQNEAQ. Taken from cysteine to phenylalanine, the CDR3 has 12 residues. Only the CDR3 DNA is retained, 36 bases long and in frame from the first base. V is reduced by 2 bases and J by 7 bases, leaving a spacing of 8 bases between them. This clonotype was found many times. No antigen is known for it. Nothing much larger sits one base from this clone, and base qualities are not available.

Rearrangement joined TRBV7-9 to TRBJ1-1; too little of a D gene remains to name it. This TCR derives from a human donor in good health (CMV status not recorded). Some clones in this sample may be carry-over from other donors' samples. Here the sequenced sample was cultured PBMCs, taken from culture after CMV antigen stimulation. The bases read TGTGCCAGCAGCTTATCCCCTATTGAAGCTTTCTTT. Its protein reads: CASSLSPIEAFF.